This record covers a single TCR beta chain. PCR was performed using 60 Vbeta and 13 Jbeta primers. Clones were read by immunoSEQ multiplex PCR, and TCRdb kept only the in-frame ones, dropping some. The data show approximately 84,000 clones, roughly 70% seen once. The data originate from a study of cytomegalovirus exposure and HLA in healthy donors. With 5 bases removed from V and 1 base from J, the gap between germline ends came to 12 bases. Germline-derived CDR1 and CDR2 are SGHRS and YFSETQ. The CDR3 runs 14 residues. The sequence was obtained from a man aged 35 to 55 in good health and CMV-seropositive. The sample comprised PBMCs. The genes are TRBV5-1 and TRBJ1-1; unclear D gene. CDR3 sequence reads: CASRLGRANTEAFF. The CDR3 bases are TGCGCCAGCAGGCTGGGGAGAGCGAACACTGAAGCTTTCTTT.